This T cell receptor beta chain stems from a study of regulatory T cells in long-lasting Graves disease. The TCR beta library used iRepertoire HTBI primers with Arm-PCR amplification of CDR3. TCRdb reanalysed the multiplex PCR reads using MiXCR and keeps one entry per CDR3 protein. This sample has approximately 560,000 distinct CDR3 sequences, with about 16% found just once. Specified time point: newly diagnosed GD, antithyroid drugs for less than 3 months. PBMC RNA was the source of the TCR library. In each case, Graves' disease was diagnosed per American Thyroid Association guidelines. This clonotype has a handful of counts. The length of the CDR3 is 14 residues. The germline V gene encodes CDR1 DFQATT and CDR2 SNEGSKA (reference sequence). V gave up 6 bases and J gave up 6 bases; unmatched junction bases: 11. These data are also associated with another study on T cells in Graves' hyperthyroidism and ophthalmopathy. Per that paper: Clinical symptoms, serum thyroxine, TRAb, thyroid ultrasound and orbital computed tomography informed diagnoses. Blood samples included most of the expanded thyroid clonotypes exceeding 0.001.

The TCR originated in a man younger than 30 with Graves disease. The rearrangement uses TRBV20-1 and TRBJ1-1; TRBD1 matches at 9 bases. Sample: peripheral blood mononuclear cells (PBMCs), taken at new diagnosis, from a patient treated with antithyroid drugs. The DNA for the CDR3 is TGCAGTGCACATCCCGGGACAGGGATGGCTGAAGCTTTCTTT. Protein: CSAHPGTGMAEAFF.